One sample yielded the 30 T cell receptor beta chains listed below, sequenced in a study of T cells in Graves' hyperthyroidism and ophthalmopathy. RNA transcripts provided the source from which TCR beta CDR3 regions were amplified. TCR CDR3 regions were first amplified by RT-PCR with HTBI primers. TCRdb re-analysed the multiplex PCR reads in MiXCR, keeping a single row per CDR3 protein. The sample holds approximately 360,000 distinct CDR3 sequences; just under 25% are singletons and the top ten take 70% to 75%. The sequencing sample was made of blood. These receptor sequences come from a man aged 50 to 59 with Graves' hyperthyroidism.

This clonotype has at least ten counts. The chain employs TRBV7-6 and TRBJ2-7; 10 nucleotides line up with TRBD2. The CDR3 totals 14 residues. CDR1 and CDR2 from the germline V gene are SGHVS and FNYEAQ. Losses at the gene ends were 5 bases for V and 0 bases for J; bases not matched to a gene: 1. CDR3 DNA sequence: TGTGCCAGCAGCCGGACTAGCGGCTCCTACGAGCAGTACTTC. It codes for CASSRTSGSYEQYF.

The chain couples TRBV29-1 to TRBJ2-1; D could derive from TRBD1 or TRBD2 (6 bases each). Germline CDR1 and CDR2: SQVTM and ANQGSEA. Trimming pared 7 bases from V and 9 bases from J, leaving 25 bases between. The CDR3 is made up of 15 amino acids. The CDR3 DNA reads as TGCAGCGCTACCGCGGACAGCCAACTGGAGGGTGAGCAGTTCTTC. It encodes CSATADSQLEGEQFF.

The chain has TRBV24-1 and TRBJ2-3; 8 bases align to TRBD2. CDR3 length equals 15 residues. Trimming at V came to 0 bases and at J to 7 bases, leaving 5 bases not matched to a gene. CDR1 and CDR2 from the germline V gene are KGHDR and SFDVKD. The DNA for the CDR3 is TGTGCCACCAGTGATTTGCTGGCGGGAGGACATACGCAGTATTTT. Protein: CATSDLLAGGHTQYF.

There are many counts of this clonotype. This chain uses TRBV28 with TRBJ2-1, with 9 bases lining up with TRBD2. From germline, CDR1 is MDHEN and CDR2 SYDVKM. The CDR3 is 16 amino acids. V lost 4 bases and J lost 2; bases outside the gene matches: 6. The CDR3 coding sequence is TGTGCCAGCAGTTACCAGACTAGCGGAACCTACAATGAGCAGTTCTTC. As protein: CASSYQTSGTYNEQFF. Combining the CDR3 with reference TRBV28 and TRBJ2-1 gives the whole variable domain DVKVTQSSRYLVKRTGEKVFLECVQDMDHENMFWYRQDPGLGLRLIYFSYDVKMKEKGDIPEGYSVSREKKERFSLILESASTNQTSMYLCASSYQTSGTYNEQFFGPGTRLTVL.

This clonotype was observed a few times. The rearrangement uses TRBV12-3 or TRBV12-4 and TRBJ1-3; no reliable D call. The V end was cut by 3 bases, the J end by 0 bases, with 6 bases between. CDR3 length equals 14 residues. In DNA form, the CDR3 reads TGTGCCAGCAGTTTCTTGAACTCTGGAAACACCATATATTTT. Translating gives CASSFLNSGNTIYF.

Comments on this clonotype: A read error may be the cause here, since a much bigger clone is one base away. The chain has TRBV12-3 or TRBV12-4 and TRBJ1-5; D gene unclear. V was clipped by 5 bases and J by 5 bases, with 19 bases between them. The CDR3 is 16 amino acids. The DNA of the CDR3 is TGTGCCAGCAGTGATACTCTGGGTTTGAGGGATCAGCCCCAGCATTTT. The encoded protein is CASSDTLGLRDQPQHF.

Here the CDR3 DNA reads TGTGCCAGCAGTACGCGACAGACTGCTAACTATGGCTACACCTTC. Translation: CASSTRQTANYGYTF. The genes are TRBV7-9 and TRBJ1-2; weak D call: TRBD1 (5 bases). CDR3 length: 15 amino acids. Trimming pared 6 bases from V and 0 bases from J, leaving 14 bases between. The germline V gene encodes CDR1 SEHNR and CDR2 FQNEAQ (reference sequence).

The genes are TRBV10-3 and TRBJ2-2; D is undetermined. V lost 4 bases and J 1 base, leaving 4 bases between the germline ends. Germline V gene lookup returns CDR1 ENHRY and CDR2 SYGVKD. The CDR3 length is 13 residues. As DNA, the CDR3 is TGTGCCATCAGTGTACAGAACACCGGGGAGCTGTTTTTT. It specifies CAISVQNTGELFF.

The chain carries TRBV13 and TRBJ2-3; D not resolved. There are 16 residues in the CDR3. The V gene's germline CDR1 is PRHDT and CDR2 FYEKMQ (reference sequence). Trimming removed 0 bases at V and 5 bases at J, with 15 bases between. The CDR3: CASSLGKQEYVDTQYF. CDR3 nucleotides: TGTGCCAGCAGCTTAGGCAAGCAGGAGTATGTAGATACGCAGTATTTT.

This clonotype appeared many times. The chain employs TRBV12-3 or TRBV12-4 and TRBJ2-7; D might be TRBD2 (5 bases). V was shortened by 6 bases and J by 3 bases, with 9 bases between the two germline ends. The CDR3 extends over 12 amino acids. The CDR3 reads CASRGALYEQYF. In nucleotides, the CDR3 is TGTGCCAGCAGGGGAGCCCTCTACGAGCAGTACTTC.

In this sample, this clonotype turned up a few times. V and J are TRBV5-1 and TRBJ2-5; 12 positions agree with TRBD2. With 2 bases clipped from V and 5 bases from J, the junction kept 7 bases outside the gene matches. The V gene's germline CDR1 is SGHRS and CDR2 YFSETQ. This CDR3 comprises 16 residues. CDR3 bases: TGCGCCAGCAGCTTATGGACTAGCGGGATAGACGAGACCCAGTACTTC. The encoded protein is CASSLWTSGIDETQYF.

The rearrangement links TRBV18 to TRBJ2-7; 7 bases agree with TRBD1. J was trimmed by 3 bases and V by 4 bases; bases with no gene match: 6. The germline gives CDR1 KGHSH, CDR2 LQKENI. The CDR3 has 14 residues. The CDR3 reads CASSRETGNYEQYF. The CDR3 nucleotides read TGTGCCAGCTCACGGGAGACAGGGAACTACGAGCAGTACTTC.

This clonotype was observed a few times. V gene TRBV6-1 combines with J gene TRBJ2-3; D is unclear. Deletions cut 2 bases from V and 5 bases from J, with 8 bases between. The CDR3 is 13 amino acids. Germline values: CDR1 MNHNS, CDR2 SASEGT. The CDR3 protein is CASSEFKEDTQYF. The CDR3, as DNA: TGTGCCAGCAGTGAATTCAAGGAAGATACGCAGTATTTT.

This clonotype was observed a few times. V usage is TRBV5-1 and J usage is TRBJ1-1; 8 nucleotides align to TRBD1. Unmatched junction bases numbered 2, after V lost 4 bases and J lost 3 bases. The CDR3 extends over 13 amino acids. The germline V gene encodes CDR1 SGHRS and CDR2 YFSETQ. The CDR3 region is CASSQDRDTEAFF. CDR3 nucleotide sequence: TGCGCCAGCAGCCAGGACAGGGACACTGAAGCTTTCTTT.

The table lists this clonotype with a few counts. V usage is TRBV11-2 and J usage is TRBJ2-1; TRBD2 is a possible D gene (5 bases). Trimming stripped 4 bases from V and 9 bases from J, with 13 bases between. The germline V gene has CDR1 SGHAT and CDR2 FQNNGV. The CDR3 contains 13 residues. The CDR3 loop is CASSSLVSSEQFF. DNA of the CDR3: TGTGCCAGCAGCTCACTAGTGTCGAGTGAGCAGTTCTTC.

This clonotype has only a few counts. The rearrangement links TRBV29-1 to TRBJ2-3; 10 bases are a match to TRBD2. V gave up 5 bases and J gave up 2 bases; unmatched junction bases: 4. This CDR3 is 14 amino acids long. Germline V gives CDR1 SQVTM, CDR2 ANQGSEA. The CDR3 DNA reads as TGCAGCGTTACCGGGACTAGCGCCACAGATACGCAGTATTTT. Encoded protein: CSVTGTSATDTQYF.

This clonotype was counted between two and nine times. J is TRBJ2-7 and V is TRBV27, with a weak D call TRBD2 (6 bases). The CDR3 runs to 16 residues. Trimming stripped 1 base from V and 0 bases from J, with 13 bases between. Germline V gene sequence: CDR1 MNHEY, CDR2 SMNVEV (reference sequence). The CDR3 bases are TGTGCCAGCAGTTTATTTGCTAGCGCGAGCTCCTACGAGCAGTACTTC. Translating gives CASSLFASASSYEQYF.

This clonotype was counted between two and nine times. This chain joins TRBV29-1 and TRBJ2-3, with 14 bases matching TRBD2. V shed 7 bases, J shed 5 bases, and the junction held 8 bases outside the gene matches. The CDR3 contains 15 residues. From germline, CDR1 is SQVTM and CDR2 ANQGSEA. The CDR3 spells CSGSPGLAGVDTQYF. The CDR3 DNA is TGCAGCGGCTCCCCGGGACTAGCGGGAGTAGATACGCAGTATTTT.

This clonotype was recorded many times. This chain joins TRBV7-9 and TRBJ2-7; weak D call: TRBD2 (5 bases). The V end was cut by 1 base, the J end by 6 bases, with 19 bases between. The germline V gene encodes CDR1 SEHNR and CDR2 FQNEAQ (reference sequence). This CDR3 region has 16 residues. CDR3 DNA: TGTGCCAGCAGCTTAGTGGGGTTGGGCAGCGGAGGCGAGCAGTACTTC. The encoded protein is CASSLVGLGSGGEQYF.

This clonotype was recorded many times. The chain uses TRBV27 and TRBJ2-5; D uncertain. The CDR3 is made up of 18 amino acids. CDR1 and CDR2 (germline): MNHEY, SMNVEV (reference sequence). V was clipped by 0 bases and J by 5 bases, with 22 bases between them. CDR3 in amino acids: CASSLSPPTAGRRETQYF. As DNA, the CDR3 is TGTGCCAGCAGTTTATCGCCCCCCACGGCCGGGCGAAGGGAGACCCAGTACTTC.

The genes are TRBV12-3 or TRBV12-4 and TRBJ1-4; D is undetermined. Between the trimmed V and J ends, which lost 3 bases and 8 bases, there was a span of 16 bases. The CDR3 contains 15 residues. CDR3 DNA sequence: TGTGCCAGCAGTTTTAGCGGGAGCCAAGGGGAAAAACTGTTTTTT. This sequence encodes CASSFSGSQGEKLFF.

The CDR3 is CASRRDRSHNEQFF. The CDR3 DNA sequence: TGTGCCAGCAGAAGGGACAGGTCTCACAATGAGCAGTTCTTC. This chain connects TRBV12-3 or TRBV12-4 to TRBJ2-1; 8 nucleotides match TRBD1. This CDR3 region has 14 residues. J gave up 5 bases and V 6 bases, and 6 bases lay outside the gene matches.

This clonotype was seen only a few times. This chain connects TRBV28 to TRBJ1-3; D remains ambiguous. Trimming pared 1 base from V and 1 base from J, leaving 8 bases between. The CDR3 covers 15 residues. Germline CDR1 and CDR2: MDHEN and SYDVKM. CDR3 loop: CASSLFGGSGNTIYF. The CDR3 bases are TGTGCCAGCAGTTTATTCGGAGGATCTGGAAACACCATATATTTT.

This clonotype was observed a few times. The gene calls are TRBV29-1 and TRBJ1-4, with 10 bases lining up with TRBD1. There are 14 residues in the CDR3. The germline V gene has CDR1 SQVTM and CDR2 ANQGSEA. V dropped 4 bases and J dropped 5; count of bases not matched to a gene: 4. CDR3 protein: CSVAPGQGNEKLFF. DNA for the CDR3: TGCAGCGTTGCCCCGGGACAGGGGAATGAAAAACTGTTTTTT. Full variable domain (remainder filled in from reference TRBV29-1 and TRBJ1-4): SAVISQKPSRDICQRGTSLTIQCQVDSQVTMMFWYRQQPGQSLTLIATANQGSEATYESGFVIDKFPISRPNLTFSTLTVSNMSPEDSSIYLCSVAPGQGNEKLFFGSGTQLSVL.

The chain recombines TRBV14 with TRBJ2-7; D may be TRBD1 (5 bases). The V gene lost 4 bases and the J gene lost 2 bases, with 18 bases spanning the gap. Per germline, CDR1 SGHDN and CDR2 FVKESK. The CDR3 runs to 16 residues. As DNA, the CDR3 is TGTGCCAGCAGCCCGTTAACAGGTCGCGGTCCCTACGAGCAGTACTTC. This codes for CASSPLTGRGPYEQYF.

For this clonotype: An end of the junction differs from the germline gene, which may be a read error. The J gene is TRBJ2-2, the V gene TRBV7-6, with a tentative D call TRBD2 (5 bases). This CDR3 region has 14 residues. Germline CDR1 is SGHVS and CDR2 is FNYEAQ. The CDR3 DNA sequence: TGTGCTAGCAGCTTAGACACTAGTACCGGGGAGCTGTTTTTT. Translation: CASSLDTSTGELFF.

The V gene is TRBV6-2 or TRBV6-3, the J gene TRBJ2-1; maybe TRBD1 (5 bases). V lost 0 bases and J 9 bases, leaving 21 bases between the germline ends. Germline V gives CDR1 MNHEY, CDR2 SVGEGT. This CDR3 comprises 17 residues. The CDR3 loop is CASSYSSRTPDTAEQFF. DNA for the CDR3: TGTGCCAGCAGTTACTCCTCGCGAACACCGGACACGGCTGAGCAGTTCTTC.

The chain carries TRBV7-2 and TRBJ2-7; 10 positions agree with TRBD2. The germline gives CDR1 SGHTA, CDR2 FQGNSA. J lost 2 bases, V lost 1 base, and 5 bases had no gene match. This CDR3 is built from 16 residues. The CDR3 reads CASSLGALAGTYEQYF. CDR3 DNA: TGTGCCAGCAGCTTAGGAGCACTAGCGGGAACCTACGAGCAGTACTTC. Using reference TRBV7-2 and TRBJ2-7 for the parts outside the CDR3, the full variable domain is GAGVSQSPSNKVTEKGKDVELRCDPISGHTALYWYRQSLGQGLEFLIYFQGNSAPDKSGLPSDRFSAERTGGSVSTLTIQRTQQEDSAVYLCASSLGALAGTYEQYFGPGTRLTVT.

The table lists this clonotype with a few counts. The genes are TRBV11-1 and TRBJ1-5; possibly TRBD1 for D (6 bases). In germline, CDR1 is SGHAT, CDR2 FQDESV (reference sequence). V lost 7 bases, J lost 3 bases, and 22 bases lay in between. This CDR3 has 17 residues. CDR3 in amino acids: CASTFGTGYADNQPQHF. The CDR3, as DNA: TGTGCCAGCACCTTCGGAACAGGGTATGCAGACAATCAGCCCCAGCATTTT.

The chain recombines TRBV4-1 with TRBJ2-7, with TRBD2 matching over 11 bases. Germline trimming cut 6 bases from V and 2 bases from J; bases unmatched to any gene: 18. Looked up from germline, CDR1 is MGHRA and CDR2 is YSYEKL. CDR3 length equals 19 residues. CDR3 sequence: CASSPTHHTSGRVTYEQYF. In DNA, the CDR3 is TGCGCCAGCAGTCCAACCCACCATACTAGCGGGAGAGTAACCTACGAGCAGTACTTC.